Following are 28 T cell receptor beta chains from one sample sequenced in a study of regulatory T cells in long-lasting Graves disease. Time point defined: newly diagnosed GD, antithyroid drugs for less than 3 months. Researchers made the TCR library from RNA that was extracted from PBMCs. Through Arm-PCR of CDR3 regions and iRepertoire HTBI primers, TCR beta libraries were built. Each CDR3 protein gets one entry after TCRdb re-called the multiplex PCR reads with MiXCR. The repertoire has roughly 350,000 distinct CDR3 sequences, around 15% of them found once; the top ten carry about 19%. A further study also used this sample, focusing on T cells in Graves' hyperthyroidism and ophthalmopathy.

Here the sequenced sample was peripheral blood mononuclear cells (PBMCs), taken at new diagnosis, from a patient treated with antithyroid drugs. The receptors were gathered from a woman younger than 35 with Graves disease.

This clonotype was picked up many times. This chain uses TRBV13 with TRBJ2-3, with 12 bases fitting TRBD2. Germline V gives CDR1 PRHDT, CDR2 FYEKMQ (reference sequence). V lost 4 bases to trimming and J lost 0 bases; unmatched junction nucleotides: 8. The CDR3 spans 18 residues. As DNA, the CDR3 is TGTGCCAGCAGCTACAGACCCGGGACTAGCGGGAGCACAGATACGCAGTATTTT. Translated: CASSYRPGTSGSTDTQYF.

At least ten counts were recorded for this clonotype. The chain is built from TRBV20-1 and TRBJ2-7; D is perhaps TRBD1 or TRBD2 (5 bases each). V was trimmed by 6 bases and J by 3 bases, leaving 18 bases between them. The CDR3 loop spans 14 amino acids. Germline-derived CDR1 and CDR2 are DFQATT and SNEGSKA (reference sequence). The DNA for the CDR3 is TGCAGTGCCGAGAGGGGATCAGCCTTCTACGAGCAGTACTTC. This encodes CSAERGSAFYEQYF.

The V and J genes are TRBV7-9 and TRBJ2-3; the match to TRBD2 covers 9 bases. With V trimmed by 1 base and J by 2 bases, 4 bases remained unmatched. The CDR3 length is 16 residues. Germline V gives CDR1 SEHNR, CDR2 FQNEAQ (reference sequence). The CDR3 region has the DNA TGTGCCAGCAGCTTAGAGACTAGCGGCAACACAGATACGCAGTATTTT. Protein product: CASSLETSGNTDTQYF.

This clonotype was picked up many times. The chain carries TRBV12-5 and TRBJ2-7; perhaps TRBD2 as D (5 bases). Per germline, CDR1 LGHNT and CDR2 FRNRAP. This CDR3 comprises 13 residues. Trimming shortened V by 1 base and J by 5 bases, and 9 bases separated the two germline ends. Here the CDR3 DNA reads TGTGCTAGTGGTTTGGCTCCCGGGGACGAGCAGTACTTC. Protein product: CASGLAPGDEQYF.

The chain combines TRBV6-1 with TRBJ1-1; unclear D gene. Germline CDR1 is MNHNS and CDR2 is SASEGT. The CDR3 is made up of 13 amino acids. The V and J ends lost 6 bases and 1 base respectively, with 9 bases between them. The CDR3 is CASRTQENTEAFF. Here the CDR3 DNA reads TGTGCCAGCAGAACTCAGGAGAACACTGAAGCTTTCTTT.

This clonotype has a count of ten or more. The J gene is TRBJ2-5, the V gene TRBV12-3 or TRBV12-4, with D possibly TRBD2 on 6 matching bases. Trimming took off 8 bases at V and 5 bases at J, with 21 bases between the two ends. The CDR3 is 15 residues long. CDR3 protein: CASGGSSFTRETQYF. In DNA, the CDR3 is TGTGCCAGCGGAGGGTCTAGTTTTACTAGGGAGACCCAGTACTTC.

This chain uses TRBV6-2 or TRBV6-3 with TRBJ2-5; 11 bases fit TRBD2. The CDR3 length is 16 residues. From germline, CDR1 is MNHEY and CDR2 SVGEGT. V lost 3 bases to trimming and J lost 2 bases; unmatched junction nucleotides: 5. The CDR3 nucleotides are TGTGCCAGCAGTTATTTTCTAGCGGGGGGACAAGAGACCCAGTACTTC. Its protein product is CASSYFLAGGQETQYF.

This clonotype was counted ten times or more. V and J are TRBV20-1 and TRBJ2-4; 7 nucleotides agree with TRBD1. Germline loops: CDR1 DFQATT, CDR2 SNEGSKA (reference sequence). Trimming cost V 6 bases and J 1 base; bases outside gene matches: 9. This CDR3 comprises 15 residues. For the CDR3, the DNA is TGCAGTGCCACGGACAGGCTCGGGGCCAAAAACATTCAGTACTTC. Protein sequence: CSATDRLGAKNIQYF.

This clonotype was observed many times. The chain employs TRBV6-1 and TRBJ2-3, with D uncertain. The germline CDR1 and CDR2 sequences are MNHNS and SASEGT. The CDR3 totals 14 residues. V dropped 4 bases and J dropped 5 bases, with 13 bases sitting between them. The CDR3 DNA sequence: TGTGCCAGCAGTGGACGACACGGTGGAGATACGCAGTATTTT. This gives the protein CASSGRHGGDTQYF.

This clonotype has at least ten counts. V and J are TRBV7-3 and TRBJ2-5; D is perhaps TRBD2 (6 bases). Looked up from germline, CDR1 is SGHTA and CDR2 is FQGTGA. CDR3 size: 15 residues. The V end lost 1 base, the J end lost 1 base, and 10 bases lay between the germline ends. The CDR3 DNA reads TGTGCCAGCAGCTTAAACGGCGGGGTCCAAGAGACCCAGTACTTC. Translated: CASSLNGGVQETQYF. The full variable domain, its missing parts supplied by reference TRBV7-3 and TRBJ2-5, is GAGVSQTPSNKVTEKGKYVELRCDPISGHTALYWYRQSLGQGPEFLIYFQGTGAADDSGLPNDRFFAVRPEGSVSTLKIQRTERGDSAVYLCASSLNGGVQETQYFGPGTRLLVL.

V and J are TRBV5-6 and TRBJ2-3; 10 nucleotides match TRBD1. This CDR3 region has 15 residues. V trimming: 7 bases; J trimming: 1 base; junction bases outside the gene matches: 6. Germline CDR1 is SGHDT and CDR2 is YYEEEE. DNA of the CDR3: TGTGCCAGCCACCCCGGGACAGGGGGCACAGATACGCAGTATTTT. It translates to CASHPGTGGTDTQYF.

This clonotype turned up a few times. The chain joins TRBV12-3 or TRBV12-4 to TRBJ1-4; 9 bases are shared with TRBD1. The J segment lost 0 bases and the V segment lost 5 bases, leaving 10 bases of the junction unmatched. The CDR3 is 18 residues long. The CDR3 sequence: CASSPKQGARATNEKLFF. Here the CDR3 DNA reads TGTGCCAGCAGTCCGAAACAGGGGGCTCGGGCAACTAATGAAAAACTGTTTTTT.

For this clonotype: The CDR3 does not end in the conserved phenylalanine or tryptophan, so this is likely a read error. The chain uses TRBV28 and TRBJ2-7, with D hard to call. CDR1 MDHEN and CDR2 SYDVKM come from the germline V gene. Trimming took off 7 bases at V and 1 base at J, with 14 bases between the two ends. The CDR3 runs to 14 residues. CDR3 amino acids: CASMSSGFSYEQYS. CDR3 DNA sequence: TGTGCCAGCATGTCGAGTGGGTTTTCCTACGAGCAGTACTCC.

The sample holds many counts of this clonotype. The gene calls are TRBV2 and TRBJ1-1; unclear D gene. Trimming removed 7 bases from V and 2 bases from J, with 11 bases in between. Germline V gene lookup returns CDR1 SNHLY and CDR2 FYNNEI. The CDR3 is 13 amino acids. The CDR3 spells CASKGDLNTEAFF. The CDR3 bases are TGTGCCAGCAAAGGCGATCTAAACACTGAAGCTTTCTTT.

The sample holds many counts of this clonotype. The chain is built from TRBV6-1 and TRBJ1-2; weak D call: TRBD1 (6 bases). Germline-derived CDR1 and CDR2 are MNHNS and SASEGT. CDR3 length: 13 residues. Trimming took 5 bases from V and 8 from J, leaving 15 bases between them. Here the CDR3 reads CASSLKTGGGYTF. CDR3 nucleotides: TGTGCCAGCAGTCTTAAGACTGGGGGCGGCTACACCTTC.

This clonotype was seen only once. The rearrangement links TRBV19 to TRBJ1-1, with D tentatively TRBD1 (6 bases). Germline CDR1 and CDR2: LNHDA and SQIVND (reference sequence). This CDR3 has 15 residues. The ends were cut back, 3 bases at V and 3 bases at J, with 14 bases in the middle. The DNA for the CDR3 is TGTGCCAGTAGTATCTCTACAGGGTTGGACACTGAAGCTTTCTTT. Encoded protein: CASSISTGLDTEAFF.

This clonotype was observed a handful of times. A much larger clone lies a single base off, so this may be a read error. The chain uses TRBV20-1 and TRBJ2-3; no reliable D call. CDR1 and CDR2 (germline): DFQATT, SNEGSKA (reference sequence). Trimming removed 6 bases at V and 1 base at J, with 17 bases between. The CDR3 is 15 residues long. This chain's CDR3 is CSAPRADVGTDTQYF. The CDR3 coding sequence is TGCAGTGCGCCAAGGGCGGATGTGGGCACAGATACGCAGTATTTT.

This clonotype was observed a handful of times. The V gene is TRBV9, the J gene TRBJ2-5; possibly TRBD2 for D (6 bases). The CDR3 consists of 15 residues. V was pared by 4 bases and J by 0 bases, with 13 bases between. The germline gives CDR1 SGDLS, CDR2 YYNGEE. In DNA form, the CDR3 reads TGTGCCAGCAGCCCCCAAAGCGGGTACCAAGAGACCCAGTACTTC. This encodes CASSPQSGYQETQYF.

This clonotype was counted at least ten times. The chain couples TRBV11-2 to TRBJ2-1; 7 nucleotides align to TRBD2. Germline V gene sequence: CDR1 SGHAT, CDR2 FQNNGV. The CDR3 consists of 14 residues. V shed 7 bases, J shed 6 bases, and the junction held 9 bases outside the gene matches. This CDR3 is CASTESGTTNEQFF. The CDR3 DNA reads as TGTGCCAGCACCGAGTCCGGGACTACCAATGAGCAGTTCTTC.

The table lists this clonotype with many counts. CDR3 in amino acids: CAISESRVLNQPQHF. The CDR3 DNA reads as TGTGCCATCAGTGAGTCGCGGGTATTGAATCAGCCCCAGCATTTT. The chain is built from TRBV10-3 and TRBJ1-5; D remains ambiguous. The CDR3 is 15 residues long. Per germline, CDR1 ENHRY and CDR2 SYGVKD. Trimming removed 0 bases from V and 4 bases from J, with 10 bases in between.

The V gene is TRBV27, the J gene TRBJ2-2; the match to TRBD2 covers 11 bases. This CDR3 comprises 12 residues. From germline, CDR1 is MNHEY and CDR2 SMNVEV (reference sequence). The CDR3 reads CARTSGTGELFF. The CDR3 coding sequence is TGTGCACGGACTAGCGGGACCGGGGAGCTGTTTTTT.

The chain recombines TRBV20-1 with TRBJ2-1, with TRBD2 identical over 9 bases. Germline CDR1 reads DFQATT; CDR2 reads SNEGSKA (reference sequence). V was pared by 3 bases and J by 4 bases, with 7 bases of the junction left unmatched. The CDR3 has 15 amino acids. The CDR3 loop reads CSARGPSGTYNEQFF. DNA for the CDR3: TGCAGTGCTAGGGGGCCTAGCGGGACTTACAATGAGCAGTTCTTC.

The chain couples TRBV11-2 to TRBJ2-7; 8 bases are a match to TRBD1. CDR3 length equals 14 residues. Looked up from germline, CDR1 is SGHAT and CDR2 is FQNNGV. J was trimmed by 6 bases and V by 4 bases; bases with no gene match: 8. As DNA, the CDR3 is TGTGCCAGCAGCTCGAGGACAGGGCTGATCGAGCAGTACTTC. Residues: CASSSRTGLIEQYF.

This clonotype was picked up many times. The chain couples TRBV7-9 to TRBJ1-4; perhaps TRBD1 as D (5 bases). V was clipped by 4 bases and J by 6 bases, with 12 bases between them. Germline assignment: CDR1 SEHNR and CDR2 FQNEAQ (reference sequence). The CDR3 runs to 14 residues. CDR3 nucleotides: TGTGCCAGCAGCTGGACATGGGGGGATGAAAAACTGTTTTTT. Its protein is CASSWTWGDEKLFF.

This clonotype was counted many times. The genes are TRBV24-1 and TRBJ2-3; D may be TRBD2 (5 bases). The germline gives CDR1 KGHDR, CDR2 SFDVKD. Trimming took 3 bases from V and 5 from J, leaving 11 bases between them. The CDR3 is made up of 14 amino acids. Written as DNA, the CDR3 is TGTGCCACCAGTGATCGGACTTACCGAGATACGCAGTATTTT. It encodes CATSDRTYRDTQYF.

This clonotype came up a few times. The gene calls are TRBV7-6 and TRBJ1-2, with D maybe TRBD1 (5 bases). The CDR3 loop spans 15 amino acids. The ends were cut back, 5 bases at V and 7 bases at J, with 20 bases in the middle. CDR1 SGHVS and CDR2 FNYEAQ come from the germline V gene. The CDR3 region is CASSDSTGTGVGYTF. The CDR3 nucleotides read TGTGCCAGCAGCGACTCGACCGGGACTGGGGTTGGCTACACCTTC.

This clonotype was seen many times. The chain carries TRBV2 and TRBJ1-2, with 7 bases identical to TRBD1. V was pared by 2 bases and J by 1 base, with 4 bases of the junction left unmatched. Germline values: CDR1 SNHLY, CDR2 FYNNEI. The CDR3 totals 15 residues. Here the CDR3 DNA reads TGTGCCAGCAGTGAACAGGGGGGGAATAACTATGGCTACACCTTC. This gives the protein CASSEQGGNNYGYTF.

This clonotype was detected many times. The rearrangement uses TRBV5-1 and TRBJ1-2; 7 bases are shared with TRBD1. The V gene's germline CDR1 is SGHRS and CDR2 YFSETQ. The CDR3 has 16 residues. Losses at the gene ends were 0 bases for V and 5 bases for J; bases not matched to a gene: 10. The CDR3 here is CASSLVGEGGPYGYTF. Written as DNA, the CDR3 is TGCGCCAGCAGCTTGGTAGGGGAAGGGGGCCCTTATGGCTACACCTTC.